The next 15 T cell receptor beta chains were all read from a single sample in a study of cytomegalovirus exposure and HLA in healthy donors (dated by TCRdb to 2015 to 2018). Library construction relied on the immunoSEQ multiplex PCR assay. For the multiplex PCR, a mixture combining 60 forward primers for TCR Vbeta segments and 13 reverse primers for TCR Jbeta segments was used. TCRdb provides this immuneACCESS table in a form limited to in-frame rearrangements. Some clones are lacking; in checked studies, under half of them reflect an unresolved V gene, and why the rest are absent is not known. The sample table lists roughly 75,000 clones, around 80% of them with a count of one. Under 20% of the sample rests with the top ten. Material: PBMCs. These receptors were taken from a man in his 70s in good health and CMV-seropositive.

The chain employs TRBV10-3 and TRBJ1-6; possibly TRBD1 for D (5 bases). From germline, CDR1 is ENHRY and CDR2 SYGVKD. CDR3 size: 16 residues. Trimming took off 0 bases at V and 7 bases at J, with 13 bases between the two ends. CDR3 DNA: TGTGCCATCAGTGAGTCCGGGGGTCGGGGGAATTCACCCCTCCACTTT. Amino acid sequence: CAISESGGRGNSPLHF.

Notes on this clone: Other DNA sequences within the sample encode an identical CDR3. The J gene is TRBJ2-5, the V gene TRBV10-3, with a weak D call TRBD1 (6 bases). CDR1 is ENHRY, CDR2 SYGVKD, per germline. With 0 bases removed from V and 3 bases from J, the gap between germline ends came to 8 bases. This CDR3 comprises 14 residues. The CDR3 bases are TGTGCCATCAGTGAGTCGACAGGAGAAGAGACCCAGTACTTC. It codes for CAISESTGEETQYF.

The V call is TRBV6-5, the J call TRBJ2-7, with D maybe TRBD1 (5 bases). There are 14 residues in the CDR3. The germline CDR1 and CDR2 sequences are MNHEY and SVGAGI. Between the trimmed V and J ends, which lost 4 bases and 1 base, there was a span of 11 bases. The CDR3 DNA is TGTGCCAGCAGTTTAGGTGACAGTTCCTACGAGCAGTACTTC. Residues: CASSLGDSSYEQYF.

CDR3 residues: CASSFFAGGGYEQYF. CDR3 DNA: TGTGCCAGCAGCTTTTTCGCGGGGGGCGGTTACGAGCAGTACTTC. The genes are TRBV7-6 and TRBJ2-7, with 8 bases lining up with TRBD2. Trimming at V came to 3 bases and at J to 4 bases, leaving 8 bases not matched to a gene. Germline assignment: CDR1 SGHVS and CDR2 FNYEAQ. The CDR3 runs to 15 residues.

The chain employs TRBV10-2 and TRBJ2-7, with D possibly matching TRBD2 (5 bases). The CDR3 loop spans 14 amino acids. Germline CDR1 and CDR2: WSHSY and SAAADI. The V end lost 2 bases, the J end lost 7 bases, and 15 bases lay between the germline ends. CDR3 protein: CASSEGGAPREQYF. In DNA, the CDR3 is TGCGCCAGCAGTGAGGGAGGCGCCCCTAGAGAGCAGTACTTC.

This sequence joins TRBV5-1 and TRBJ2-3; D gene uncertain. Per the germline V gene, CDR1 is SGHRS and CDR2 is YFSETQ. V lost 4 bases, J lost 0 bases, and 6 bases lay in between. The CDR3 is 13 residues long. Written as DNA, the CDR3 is TGCGCCAGCAGCAGAACTAGCACAGATACGCAGTATTTT. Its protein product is CASSRTSTDTQYF.

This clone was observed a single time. In nucleotides, the CDR3 is TGTGCCAGCTCAGTGGAGGGAGCCTACGAGCAGTACTTC. Its translation: CASSVEGAYEQYF. The chain couples TRBV18 to TRBJ2-7; weak D call: TRBD2 (6 bases). This CDR3 is built from 13 residues. CDR1 is KGHSH, CDR2 LQKENI, per germline. V shed 5 bases and J shed 2 bases, with 10 bases lying between them.

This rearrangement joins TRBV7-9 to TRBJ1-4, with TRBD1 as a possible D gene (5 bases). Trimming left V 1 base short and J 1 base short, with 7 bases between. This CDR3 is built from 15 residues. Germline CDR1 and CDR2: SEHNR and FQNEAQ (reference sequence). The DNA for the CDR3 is TGTGCCAGCAGCTTAGGGCAGGGAACTAATGAAAAACTGTTTTTT. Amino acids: CASSLGQGTNEKLFF.

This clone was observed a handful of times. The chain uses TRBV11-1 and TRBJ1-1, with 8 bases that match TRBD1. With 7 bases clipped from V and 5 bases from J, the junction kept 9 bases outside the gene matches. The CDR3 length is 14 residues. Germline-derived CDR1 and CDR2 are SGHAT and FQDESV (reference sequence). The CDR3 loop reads CASTSNRGRTEAFF. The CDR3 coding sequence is TGTGCCAGCACTTCAAACAGGGGGAGAACTGAAGCTTTCTTT.

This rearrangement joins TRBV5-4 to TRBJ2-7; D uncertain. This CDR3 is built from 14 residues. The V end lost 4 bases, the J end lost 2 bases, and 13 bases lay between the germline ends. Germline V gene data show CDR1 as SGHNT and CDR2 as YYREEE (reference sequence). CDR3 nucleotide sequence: TGTGCCAGCAGCAATACCAACCCAGCCTACGAGCAGTACTTC. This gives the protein CASSNTNPAYEQYF.

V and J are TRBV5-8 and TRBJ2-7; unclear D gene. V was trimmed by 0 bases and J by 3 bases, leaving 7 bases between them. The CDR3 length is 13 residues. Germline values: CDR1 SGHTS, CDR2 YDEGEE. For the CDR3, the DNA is TGTGCCAGCAGCTTGGACAGTATCTACGAGCAGTACTTC. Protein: CASSLDSIYEQYF.

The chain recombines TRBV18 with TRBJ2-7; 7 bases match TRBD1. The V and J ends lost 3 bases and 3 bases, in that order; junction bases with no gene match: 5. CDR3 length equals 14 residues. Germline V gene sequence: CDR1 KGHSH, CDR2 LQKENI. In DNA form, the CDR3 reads TGTGCCAGCTCACCCCTGACAGGGAACTACGAGCAGTACTTC. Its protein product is CASSPLTGNYEQYF.

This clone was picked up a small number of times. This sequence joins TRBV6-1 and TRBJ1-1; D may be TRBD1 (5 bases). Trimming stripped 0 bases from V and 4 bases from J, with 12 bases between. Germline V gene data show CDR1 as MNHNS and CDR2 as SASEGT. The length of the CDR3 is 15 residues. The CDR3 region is CASSEAPGPVTEAFF. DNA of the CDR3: TGTGCCAGCAGTGAAGCACCAGGGCCCGTCACTGAAGCTTTCTTT.

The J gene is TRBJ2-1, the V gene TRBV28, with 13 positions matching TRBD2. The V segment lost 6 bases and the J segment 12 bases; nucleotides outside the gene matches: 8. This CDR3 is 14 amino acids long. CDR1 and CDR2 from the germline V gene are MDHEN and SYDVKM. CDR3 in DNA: TGTGCCAGCAGCCCCGGACTAGCGGGAGTGAGGCAGTTCTTC. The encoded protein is CASSPGLAGVRQFF.

CDR3 in DNA: TGTGCCAGCAGCGCAAGACAGGGTGTGGACGAGCAGTACTTC. This gives the protein CASSARQGVDEQYF. The rearrangement links TRBV7-9 to TRBJ2-7; TRBD1 matches at 7 bases. V shed 5 bases and J 5 bases; nucleotides not matched to a gene: 9. CDR1 is SEHNR, CDR2 FQNEAQ, per germline (reference sequence). CDR3 size: 14 residues.